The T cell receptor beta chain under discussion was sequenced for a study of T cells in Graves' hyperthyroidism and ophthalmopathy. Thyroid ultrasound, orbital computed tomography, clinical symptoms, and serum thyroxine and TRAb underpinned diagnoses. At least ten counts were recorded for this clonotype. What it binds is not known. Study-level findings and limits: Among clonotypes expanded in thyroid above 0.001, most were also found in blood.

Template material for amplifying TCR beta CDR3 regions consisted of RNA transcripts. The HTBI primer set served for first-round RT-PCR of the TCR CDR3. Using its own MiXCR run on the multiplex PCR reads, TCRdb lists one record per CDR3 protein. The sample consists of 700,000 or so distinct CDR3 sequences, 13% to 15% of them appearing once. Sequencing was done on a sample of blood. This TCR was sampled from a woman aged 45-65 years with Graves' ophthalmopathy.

CDR3 nucleotide sequence: TGTGCCAGCAGCCGCACCAGTGAAGCTTTCTTT. It encodes CASSRTSEAFF. The chain uses TRBV11-2 and TRBJ1-1; D remains ambiguous. V was shortened by 5 bases and J by 7 bases, with 8 bases between the two germline ends. Germline CDR1 reads SGHAT; CDR2 reads FQNNGV. This CDR3 is built from 11 residues.